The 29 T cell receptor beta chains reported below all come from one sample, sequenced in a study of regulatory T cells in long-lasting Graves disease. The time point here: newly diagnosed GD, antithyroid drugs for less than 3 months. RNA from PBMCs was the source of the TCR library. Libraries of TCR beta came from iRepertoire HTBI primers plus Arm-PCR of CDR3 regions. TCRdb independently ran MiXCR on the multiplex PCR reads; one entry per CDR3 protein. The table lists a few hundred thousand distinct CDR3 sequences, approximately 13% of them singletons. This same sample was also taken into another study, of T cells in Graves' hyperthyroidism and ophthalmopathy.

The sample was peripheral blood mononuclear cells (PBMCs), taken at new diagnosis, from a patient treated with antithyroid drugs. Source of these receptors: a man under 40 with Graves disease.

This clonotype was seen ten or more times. The CDR3 nucleotides read TGCGCCAGCAGTTCTAGGGGGAACACAGGCGAGCAGTACTTC. Amino acid sequence: CASSSRGNTGEQYF. The chain recombines TRBV10-1 with TRBJ2-7; maybe TRBD1 (6 bases). Per the germline V gene, CDR1 is WNHNN and CDR2 is SYGVQD (reference sequence). V was trimmed by 5 bases and J by 6 bases, leaving 17 bases between them. CDR3 length: 14 amino acids.

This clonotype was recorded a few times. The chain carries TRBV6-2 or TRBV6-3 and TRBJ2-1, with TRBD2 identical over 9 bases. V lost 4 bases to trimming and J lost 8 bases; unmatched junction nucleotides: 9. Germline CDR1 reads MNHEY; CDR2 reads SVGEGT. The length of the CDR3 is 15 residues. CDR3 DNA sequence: TGTGCCAGCAGTTGGGGCGGGAGGGCCTCGGATGAGCAGTTCTTC. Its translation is CASSWGGRASDEQFF.

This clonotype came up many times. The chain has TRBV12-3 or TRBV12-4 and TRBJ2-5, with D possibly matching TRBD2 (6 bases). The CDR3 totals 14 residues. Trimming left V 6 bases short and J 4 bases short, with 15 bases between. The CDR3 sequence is CASSPPPAGETQYF. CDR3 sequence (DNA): TGTGCCAGCAGCCCCCCCCCAGCGGGAGAGACCCAGTACTTC.

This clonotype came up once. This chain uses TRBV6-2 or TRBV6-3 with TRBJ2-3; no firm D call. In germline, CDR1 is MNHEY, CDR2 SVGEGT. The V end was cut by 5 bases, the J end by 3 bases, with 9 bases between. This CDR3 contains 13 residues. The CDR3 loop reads CASSEPATDTQYF. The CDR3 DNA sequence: TGTGCCAGCAGTGAACCAGCGACAGATACGCAGTATTTT.

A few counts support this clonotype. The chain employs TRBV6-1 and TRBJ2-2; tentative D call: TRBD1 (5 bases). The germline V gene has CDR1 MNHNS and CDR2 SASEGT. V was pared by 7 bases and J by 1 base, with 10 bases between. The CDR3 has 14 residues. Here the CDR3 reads CASNQGVNTGELFF. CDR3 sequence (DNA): TGTGCCAGCAACCAGGGTGTGAACACCGGGGAGCTGTTTTTT.

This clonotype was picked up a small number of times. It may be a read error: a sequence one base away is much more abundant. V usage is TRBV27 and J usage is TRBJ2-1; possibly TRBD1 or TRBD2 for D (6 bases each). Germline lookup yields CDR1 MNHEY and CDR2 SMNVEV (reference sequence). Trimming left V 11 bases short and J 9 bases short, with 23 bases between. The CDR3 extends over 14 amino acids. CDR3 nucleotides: TGTGCCGGCACCCGAGGGGGGCTGACGGGTGAGCAGTTCTTC. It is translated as CAGTRGGLTGEQFF.

CDR3: CASSEAGVKSSYNEQFF. The CDR3, as DNA: TGTGCCAGCAGTGAAGCGGGAGTAAAATCCTCCTACAATGAGCAGTTCTTC. This chain connects TRBV2 to TRBJ2-1; D possibly corresponds to TRBD2 (5 bases). Trimming took off 0 bases at V and 0 bases at J, with 12 bases between the two ends. There are 17 residues in the CDR3. Germline V gene data show CDR1 as SNHLY and CDR2 as FYNNEI.

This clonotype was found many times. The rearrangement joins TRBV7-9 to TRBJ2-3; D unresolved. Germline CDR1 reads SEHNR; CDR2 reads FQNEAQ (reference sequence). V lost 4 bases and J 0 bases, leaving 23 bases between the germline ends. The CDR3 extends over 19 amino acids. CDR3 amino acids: CASSSKLPQNPSSTDTQYF. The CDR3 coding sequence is TGTGCCAGCAGCTCAAAGTTGCCCCAAAATCCTTCTAGCACAGATACGCAGTATTTT.

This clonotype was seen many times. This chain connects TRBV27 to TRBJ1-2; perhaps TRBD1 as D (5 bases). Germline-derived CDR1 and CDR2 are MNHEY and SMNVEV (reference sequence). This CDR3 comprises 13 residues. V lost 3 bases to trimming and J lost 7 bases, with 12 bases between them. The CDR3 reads CASSLGMRGGYTF. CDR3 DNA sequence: TGTGCCAGCAGTTTGGGAATGAGGGGTGGCTACACCTTC.

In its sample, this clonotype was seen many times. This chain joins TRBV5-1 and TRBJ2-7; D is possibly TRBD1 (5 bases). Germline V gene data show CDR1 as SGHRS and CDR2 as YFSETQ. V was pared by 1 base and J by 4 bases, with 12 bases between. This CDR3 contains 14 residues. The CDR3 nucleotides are TGCGCCAGCAGCTTGTCAGGGTTCGGGTACGAGCAGTACTTC. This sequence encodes CASSLSGFGYEQYF.

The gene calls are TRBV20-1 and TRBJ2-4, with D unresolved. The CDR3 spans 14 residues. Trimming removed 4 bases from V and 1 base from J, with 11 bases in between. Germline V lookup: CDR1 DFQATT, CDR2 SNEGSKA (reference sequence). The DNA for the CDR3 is TGCAGTGCTAATACAGTGGATGCCAAAAACATTCAGTACTTC. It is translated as CSANTVDAKNIQYF.

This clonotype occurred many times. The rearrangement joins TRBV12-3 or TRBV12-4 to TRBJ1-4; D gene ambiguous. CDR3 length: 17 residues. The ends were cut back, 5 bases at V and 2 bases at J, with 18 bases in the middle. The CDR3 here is CASSPWPAGATNEKLFF. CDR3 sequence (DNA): TGTGCCAGCAGTCCCTGGCCCGCGGGCGCGACTAATGAAAAACTGTTTTTT.

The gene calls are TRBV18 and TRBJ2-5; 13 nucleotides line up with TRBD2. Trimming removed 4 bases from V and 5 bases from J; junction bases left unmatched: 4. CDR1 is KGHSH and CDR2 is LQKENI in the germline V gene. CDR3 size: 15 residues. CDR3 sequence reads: CASSLLAGGMETQYF. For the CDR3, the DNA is TGTGCCAGCTCACTACTAGCGGGAGGGATGGAGACCCAGTACTTC.

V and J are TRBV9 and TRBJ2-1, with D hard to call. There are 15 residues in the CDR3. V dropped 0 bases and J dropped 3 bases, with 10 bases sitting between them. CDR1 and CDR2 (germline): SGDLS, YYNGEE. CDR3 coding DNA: TGTGCCAGCAGCGTAGGGATAGCCGGCTACAATGAGCAGTTCTTC. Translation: CASSVGIAGYNEQFF.

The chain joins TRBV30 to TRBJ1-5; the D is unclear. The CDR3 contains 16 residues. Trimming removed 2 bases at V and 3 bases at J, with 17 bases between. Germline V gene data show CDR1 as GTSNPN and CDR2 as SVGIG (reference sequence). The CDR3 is CAWSPREGLVNQPQHF. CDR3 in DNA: TGTGCCTGGAGTCCCCGGGAGGGTTTGGTCAATCAGCCCCAGCATTTT.

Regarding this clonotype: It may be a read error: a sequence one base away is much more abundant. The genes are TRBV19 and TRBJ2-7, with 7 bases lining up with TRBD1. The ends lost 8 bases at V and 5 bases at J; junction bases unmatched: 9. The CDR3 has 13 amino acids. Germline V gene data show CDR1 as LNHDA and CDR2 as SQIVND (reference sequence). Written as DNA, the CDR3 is TGTGCCAGTCGTGGACAGGAGTCCCACGAGCAGTACTTC. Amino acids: CASRGQESHEQYF.

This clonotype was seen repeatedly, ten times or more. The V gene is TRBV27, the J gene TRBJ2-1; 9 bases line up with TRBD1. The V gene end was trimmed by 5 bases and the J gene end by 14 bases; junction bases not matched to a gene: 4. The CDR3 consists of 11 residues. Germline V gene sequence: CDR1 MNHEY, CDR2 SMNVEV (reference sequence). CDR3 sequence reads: CASSHTGGEFF. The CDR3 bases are TGTGCCAGCAGTCACACAGGGGGCGAGTTCTTC.

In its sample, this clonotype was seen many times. Written as DNA, the CDR3 is TGTGCCAGCAGTGACAGGGGGCTAGCGGCCTACAATGAGCAGTTCTTC. Protein: CASSDRGLAAYNEQFF. The chain links TRBV7-9 to TRBJ2-1, with 10 bases identical to TRBD1. CDR3 length: 16 residues. V dropped 6 bases and J dropped 2; count of bases not matched to a gene: 7. Germline V gene sequence: CDR1 SEHNR, CDR2 FQNEAQ (reference sequence). Full variable domain (missing parts from reference TRBV7-9 and TRBJ2-1): DTGVSQNPRHKITKRGQNVTFRCDPISEHNRLYWYRQTLGQGPEFLTYFQNEAQLEKSRLLSDRFSAERPKGSFSTLEIQRTEQGDSAMYLCASSDRGLAAYNEQFFGPGTRLTVL.

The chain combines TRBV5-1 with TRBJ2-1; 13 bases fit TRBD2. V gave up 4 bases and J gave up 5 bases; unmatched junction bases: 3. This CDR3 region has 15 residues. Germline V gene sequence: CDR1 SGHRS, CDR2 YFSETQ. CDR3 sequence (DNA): TGCGCCAGCAGCCCAACTAGCGGGAGGGACAATGAGCAGTTCTTC. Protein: CASSPTSGRDNEQFF. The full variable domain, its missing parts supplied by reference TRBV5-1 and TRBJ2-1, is KAGVTQTPRYLIKTRGQQVTLSCSPISGHRSVSWYQQTPGQGLQFLFEYFSETQRNKGNFPGRFSGRQFSNSRSEMNVSTLELGDSALYLCASSPTSGRDNEQFFGPGTRLTVL.

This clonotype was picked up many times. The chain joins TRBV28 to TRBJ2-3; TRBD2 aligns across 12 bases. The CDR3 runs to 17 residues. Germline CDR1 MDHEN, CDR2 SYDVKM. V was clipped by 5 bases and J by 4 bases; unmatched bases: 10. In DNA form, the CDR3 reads TGTGCCAGCAGTCCCGCTAGCGGGAGGGCCAGGGCAGATACGCAGTATTTT. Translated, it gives CASSPASGRARADTQYF.

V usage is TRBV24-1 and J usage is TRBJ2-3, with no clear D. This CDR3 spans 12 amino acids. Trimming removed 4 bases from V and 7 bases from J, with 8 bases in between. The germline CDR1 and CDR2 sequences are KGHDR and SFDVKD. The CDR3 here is CATSEPSNTQYF. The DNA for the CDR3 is TGTGCCACCAGTGAACCCTCAAATACGCAGTATTTT.

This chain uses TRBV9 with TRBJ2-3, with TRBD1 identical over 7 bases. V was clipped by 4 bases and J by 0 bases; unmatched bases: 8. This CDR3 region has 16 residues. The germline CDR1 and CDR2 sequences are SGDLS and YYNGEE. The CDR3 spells CASSQGQLTSTDTQYF. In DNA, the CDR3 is TGTGCCAGCAGCCAGGGACAGTTAACTAGCACAGATACGCAGTATTTT.

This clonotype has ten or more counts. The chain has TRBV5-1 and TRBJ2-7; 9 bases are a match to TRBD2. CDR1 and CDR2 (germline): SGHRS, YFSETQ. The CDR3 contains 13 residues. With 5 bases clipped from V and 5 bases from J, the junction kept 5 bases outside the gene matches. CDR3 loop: CASSSGSANEQYF. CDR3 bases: TGCGCCAGCAGTAGCGGGAGTGCGAACGAGCAGTACTTC. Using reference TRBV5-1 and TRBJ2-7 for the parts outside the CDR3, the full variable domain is KAGVTQTPRYLIKTRGQQVTLSCSPISGHRSVSWYQQTPGQGLQFLFEYFSETQRNKGNFPGRFSGRQFSNSRSEMNVSTLELGDSALYLCASSSGSANEQYFGPGTRLTVT.

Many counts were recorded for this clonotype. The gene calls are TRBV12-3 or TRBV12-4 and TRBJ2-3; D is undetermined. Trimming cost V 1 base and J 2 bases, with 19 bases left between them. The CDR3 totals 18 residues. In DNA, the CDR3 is TGTGCCAGCAGTTTAGAGGTGTGGAGTTCGACAATCACAGATACGCAGTATTTT. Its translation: CASSLEVWSSTITDTQYF.

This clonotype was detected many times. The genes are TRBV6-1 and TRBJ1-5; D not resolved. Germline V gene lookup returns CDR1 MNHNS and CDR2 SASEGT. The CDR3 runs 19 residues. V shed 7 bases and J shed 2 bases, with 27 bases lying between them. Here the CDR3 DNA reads TGTGCCAGCACGGTGGGGTTCGGGGTTGAACGGAGGGGCAATCAGCCCCAGCATTTT. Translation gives CASTVGFGVERRGNQPQHF.

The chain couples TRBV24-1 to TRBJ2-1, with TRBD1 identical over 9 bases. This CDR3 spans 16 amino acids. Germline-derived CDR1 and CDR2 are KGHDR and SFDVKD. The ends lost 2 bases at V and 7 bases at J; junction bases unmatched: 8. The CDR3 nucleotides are TGTGCCACCAGTGATTCCCCTGACAGGGGGTTTAATGAGCAGTTCTTC. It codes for CATSDSPDRGFNEQFF.

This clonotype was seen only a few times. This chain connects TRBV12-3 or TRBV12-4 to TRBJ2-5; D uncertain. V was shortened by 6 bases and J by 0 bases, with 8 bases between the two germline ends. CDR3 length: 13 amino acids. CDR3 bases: TGTGCCAGCAGGTTCGGGTACCAAGAGACCCAGTACTTC. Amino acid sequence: CASRFGYQETQYF.

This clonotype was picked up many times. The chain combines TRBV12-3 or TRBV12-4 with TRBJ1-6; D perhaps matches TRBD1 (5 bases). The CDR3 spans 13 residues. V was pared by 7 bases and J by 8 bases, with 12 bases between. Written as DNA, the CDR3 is TGTGCCAGCAACCCAGGGTATGATTCACCCCTCCACTTT. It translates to CASNPGYDSPLHF.

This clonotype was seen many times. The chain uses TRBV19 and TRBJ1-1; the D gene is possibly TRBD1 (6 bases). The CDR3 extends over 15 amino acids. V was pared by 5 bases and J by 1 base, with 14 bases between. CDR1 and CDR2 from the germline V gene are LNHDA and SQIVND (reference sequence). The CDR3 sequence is CASSPRRGANTEAFF. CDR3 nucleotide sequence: TGTGCCAGTAGTCCCCGCCGGGGGGCGAACACTGAAGCTTTCTTT.